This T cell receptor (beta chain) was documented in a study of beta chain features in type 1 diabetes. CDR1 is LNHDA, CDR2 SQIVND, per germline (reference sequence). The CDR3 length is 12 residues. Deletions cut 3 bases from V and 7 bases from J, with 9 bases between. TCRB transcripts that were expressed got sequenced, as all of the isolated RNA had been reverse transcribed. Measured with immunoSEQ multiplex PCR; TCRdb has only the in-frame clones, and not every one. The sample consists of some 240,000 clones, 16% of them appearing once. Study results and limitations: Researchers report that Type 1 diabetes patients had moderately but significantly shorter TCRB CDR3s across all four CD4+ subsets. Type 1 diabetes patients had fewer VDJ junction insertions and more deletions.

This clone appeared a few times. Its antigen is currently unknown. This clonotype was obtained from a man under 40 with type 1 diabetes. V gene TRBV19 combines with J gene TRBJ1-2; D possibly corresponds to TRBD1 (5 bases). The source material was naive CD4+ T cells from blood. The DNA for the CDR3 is TGTGCCAGTAGTATTCCAGGGTCTGGCTACACCTTC. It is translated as CASSIPGSGYTF.